This T cell receptor (beta chain) was obtained from a study of shared clonotypes between healthy human individuals. General study results and limits: Lower generation probabilities were found for non-shared clonotypes than for those shared by all four donors. Rarefaction analysis demonstrated incomplete sorted-subset sequencing notwithstanding large depth.

The CDR3 is made up of 17 amino acids. Germline V gene data show CDR1 as SGHRS and CDR2 as YFSETQ. V trimming: 4 bases; J trimming: 1 base; junction bases outside the gene matches: 9. As to this clone: As yet, its antigen is unknown.

Repertoires were generated with immunoSEQ multiplex PCR, while TCRdb's copy carries only in-frame clones and drops some. Of more than 2,000,000 clones in the sample, approximately 92% were seen once. What was sequenced was naive CD4+ T cells sorted from blood. Subset described: CD45RA+ positively selected. This TCR was recovered from a man younger than 30 in good health. The V gene is TRBV5-1, the J gene TRBJ2-3; 10 positions agree with TRBD2. The CDR3 sequence is CASSPPNLAGGTDTQYF. Written as DNA, the CDR3 is TGCGCCAGCAGCCCACCCAATCTAGCGGGGGGCACAGATACGCAGTATTTT.